This TCR beta chain emerged from a study of CD8 T cells in Susac syndrome. Study information: There were Susac syndrome patients who were therapy-naive at blood draw, others on corticosteroids, and others on intravenous immunoglobulin alone.

General study findings and limits: The authors acknowledged that their TCR sequencing and HLA analysis involved a relatively small number of individuals.

CDR1 is DFQATT and CDR2 is SNEGSKA in the germline V gene (reference sequence). Trimming removed 6 bases at V and 5 bases at J, with 14 bases between. The CDR3 is made up of 12 amino acids. This clonotype was seen just once. Its antigen remains unknown. RNA, at about 0.5 to 1 ug, was reverse transcribed with random hexamers. TCRdb redid the calling of the immunoSEQ multiplex PCR reads with MiXCR, one entry per CDR3 protein. The sample lists over 140,000 distinct CDR3 sequences; just under 95% were seen once. The clonotype was recovered from a human donor with Susac syndrome. The V gene is TRBV20-1, the J gene TRBJ2-7; D is unclear. The sequencing input was CD4+ T cells from PBMCs. CDR3 sequence: CSAWASLDEQYF. DNA of the CDR3: TGCAGTGCCTGGGCGAGCCTGGACGAGCAGTACTTC.